In its sample, the clone carrying this T cell receptor (beta chain) was seen many times. Its antigen is undetermined. The V end was cut by 3 bases, the J end by 0 bases, with 8 bases between. The CDR3 extends over 13 amino acids. CDR1 and CDR2 from the germline V gene are SQVTM and ANQGSEA. This record belongs to a study of neurological immune-mediated disorders. cDNA was made by 5'RACE with 10-nucleotide random UMIs. TCRdb called the 5' RACE reads again in MiXCR, with one record for every CDR3 protein. Of roughly 62,000 distinct CDR3 sequences listed, 3% to 4% are singletons. The study, taken as a whole, reports: HTLV-1-associated myelopathy showed the most TCR clonal expansion; multiple sclerosis the least, below healthy controls. Grouping of repertoires by phylogeny put those of 18 of 34 multiple sclerosis patients into a single related-CDR3 cluster, a possible signature.

A total of 2 million PBMCs stored at -80 degrees C provided the unsorted libraries. This sequence originates from a woman aged 45-60 years with multiple sclerosis. The chain is built from TRBV29-1 and TRBJ1-1, with unresolved D. The sequenced sample was PBMCs. CDR3 sequence: CSVDTAMNTEAFF. In DNA, the CDR3 is TGCAGCGTTGATACGGCTATGAACACTGAAGCTTTCTTT.